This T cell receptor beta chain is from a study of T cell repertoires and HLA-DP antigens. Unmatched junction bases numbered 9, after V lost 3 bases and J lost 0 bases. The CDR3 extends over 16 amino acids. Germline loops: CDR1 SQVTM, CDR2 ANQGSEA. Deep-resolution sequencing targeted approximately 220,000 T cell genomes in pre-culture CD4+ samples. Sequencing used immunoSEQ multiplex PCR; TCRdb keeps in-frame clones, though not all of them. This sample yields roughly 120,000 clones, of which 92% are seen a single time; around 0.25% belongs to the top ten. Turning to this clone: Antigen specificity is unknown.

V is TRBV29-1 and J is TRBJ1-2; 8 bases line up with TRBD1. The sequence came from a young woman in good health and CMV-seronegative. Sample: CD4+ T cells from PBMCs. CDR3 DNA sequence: TGCAGCGTTGATTTTTGGACAGGGAAAACTAACTATGGCTACACCTTC. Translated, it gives CSVDFWTGKTNYGYTF.